The 10 T cell receptor beta chains given below trace back to one sample, sequenced in a study of T-cell memory formation after mild COVID-19. From the 5' RACE reads, TCRdb called clonotypes with MiXCR, one entry per CDR3 protein. Of about 440,000 distinct CDR3 sequences detected, roughly 20% appear once; the ten largest clones hold 8.4%. Sequencing was done on a sample of PBMCs or a T cell subset sorted from them (not recorded which). The receptor set was obtained from an adult woman who had mild COVID-19 (a few samples of this study predate the infection). Cell type and time point are not known.

This clonotype was found many times. The chain has TRBV3-1 and TRBJ2-5; a possible D gene is TRBD2 (6 bases). Trimming removed 1 base from V and 13 bases from J, with 19 bases in between. This CDR3 comprises 14 residues. Looked up from germline, CDR1 is LGHDT and CDR2 is YNNKEL (reference sequence). This CDR3 is CASSQGGPGLSLYF. The CDR3 DNA sequence: TGTGCCAGCAGCCAAGGTGGACCTGGACTATCTCTGTACTTC.

This clonotype was found a few times. The rearrangement links TRBV7-9 to TRBJ2-5; tentative D call: TRBD2 (5 bases). The CDR3 is made up of 15 amino acids. Trimming removed 5 bases at V and 3 bases at J, with 16 bases between. Germline CDR1 is SEHNR and CDR2 is FQNEAQ (reference sequence). In DNA form, the CDR3 reads TGTGCCAGCAGCGGCGTCGCGGGCACCAAAGAGACCCAGTACTTC. This gives the protein CASSGVAGTKETQYF.

This clonotype turned up a few times. This sequence joins TRBV6-5 and TRBJ2-7, with D tentatively TRBD1 (6 bases). Looked up from germline, CDR1 is MNHEY and CDR2 is SVGAGI. This CDR3 comprises 12 residues. The V end was cut by 2 bases, the J end by 6 bases, with 8 bases between. The CDR3 DNA is TGTGCCAGCAGTTACCAGGGGTTCGAGCAGTACTTC. This codes for CASSYQGFEQYF.

This clonotype was found a few times. The chain is built from TRBV6-5 and TRBJ2-7; D not resolved. Germline assignment: CDR1 MNHEY and CDR2 SVGAGI. V was clipped by 2 bases and J by 7 bases, with 12 bases between them. The CDR3 loop spans 13 amino acids. Written as DNA, the CDR3 is TGTGCCAGCAGTTACGAGAACCGGCGGGAGCAGTACTTC. As protein: CASSYENRREQYF.

The rearrangement uses TRBV5-4 and TRBJ2-1; either TRBD1 or TRBD2 may fit D (5 bases each). The CDR3 is made up of 13 amino acids. CDR1 and CDR2 from the germline V gene are SGHNT and YYREEE (reference sequence). V lost 6 bases and J 0 bases, leaving 7 bases between the germline ends. This CDR3 is CASMRGSYNEQFF. CDR3 sequence (DNA): TGTGCCAGCATGAGGGGCTCCTACAATGAGCAGTTCTTC.

This clonotype was counted at least ten times. This chain uses TRBV7-2 with TRBJ2-5; 10 nucleotides agree with TRBD2. Germline-derived CDR1 and CDR2 are SGHTA and FQGNSA. This CDR3 comprises 15 residues. V lost 3 bases, J lost 5 bases, and 6 bases stayed unmatched. The CDR3 loop reads CASSFVAGGTETQYF. CDR3 bases: TGTGCCAGCAGCTTTGTAGCGGGGGGTACGGAGACCCAGTACTTC.

The sample holds a few counts of this clonotype. The genes are TRBV20-1 and TRBJ1-1; D not resolved. From germline, CDR1 is DFQATT and CDR2 SNEGSKA (reference sequence). Trimming left V 2 bases short and J 4 bases short, with 17 bases between. The CDR3 is made up of 15 amino acids. CDR3 DNA: TGCAGTGCTAGACTTGAGACCCTACTAACCACTGAAGCTTTCTTT. It translates to CSARLETLLTTEAFF.

There are many counts of this clonotype. The chain links TRBV7-9 to TRBJ2-5; TRBD1 matches at 8 bases. CDR3 length: 16 amino acids. The V segment lost 5 bases and the J segment 4 bases; nucleotides outside the gene matches: 12. CDR1 is SEHNR, CDR2 FQNEAQ, per germline (reference sequence). CDR3 loop: CASSQRQGNPRETQYF. The CDR3 bases are TGTGCCAGCAGCCAGAGACAGGGGAATCCCCGAGAGACCCAGTACTTC. The full variable domain, rest sourced from reference TRBV7-9 and TRBJ2-5, is DTGVSQNPRHKITKRGQNVTFRCDPISEHNRLYWYRQTLGQGPEFLTYFQNEAQLEKSRLLSDRFSAERPKGSFSTLEIQRTEQGDSAMYLCASSQRQGNPRETQYFGPGTRLLVL.

This sequence joins TRBV5-5 and TRBJ2-3; 11 bases match TRBD2. The V segment lost 3 bases and the J segment 8 bases; nucleotides outside the gene matches: 8. Per the germline V gene, CDR1 is SGHKS and CDR2 is YYEKEE (reference sequence). The CDR3 extends over 15 amino acids. The CDR3 DNA is TGTGCCAGCAGCTATCTAGCGGGGGGTACGGCTACGCAGTATTTT. It codes for CASSYLAGGTATQYF.

This clonotype has more than one count but fewer than ten. CDR3 in DNA: TGTGCCAGCAGCTCCCGGAACCCACACTATGGCTACACCTTC. Protein: CASSSRNPHYGYTF. The chain links TRBV7-8 to TRBJ1-2; D is unclear. The CDR3 is made up of 14 amino acids. From germline, CDR1 is SGHVS and CDR2 FQNEAQ. V was pared by 4 bases and J by 3 bases, with 12 bases between.